This T cell receptor beta chain came from a study of patients and donors after allogeneic stem cell transplantation. There are a few counts of this clonotype. Each CDR3 protein gets one entry after TCRdb re-called the RT-PCR reads with MiXCR. The sample consists of more than 150,000 distinct CDR3 sequences, roughly two fifths of them appearing once. The V end was cut by 0 bases, the J end by 1 base, with 10 bases between. Germline lookup yields CDR1 SGHRS and CDR2 YFSETQ. The CDR3 runs to 15 residues. The receptor's source is a human donor who was either an allogeneic HSCT recipient or a stem cell or donor lymphocyte infusion donor (not recorded which). It is not recorded whose cells these are; they may come from a transplant donor. V usage is TRBV5-1 and J usage is TRBJ1-1; weak D call: TRBD1 (5 bases). What was sequenced was blood, either unsorted or a sorted T cell fraction (not recorded which). The CDR3 spells CASSLGGGQNTEAFF. CDR3 nucleotide sequence: TGCGCCAGCAGCTTGGGGGGAGGACAGAACACTGAAGCTTTCTTT.